The T cell receptor beta chain described here comes from a study of shared clonotypes between healthy human individuals. Study context: Per donor, CD8 memory used one plate, CD8 naive used two, CD4 memory used three and CD4 naive used three.

A remark on this clone: Its antigen is not known.

The assay was carried out at the deep level. The protocol was immunoSEQ multiplex PCR, while the TCRdb copy is restricted to in-frame clones and leaves out a portion. This sample carries a few hundred thousand clones, approximately 96% of them seen once, and the ten largest clones take around 0.29%. The study, taken as a whole, reports: Apart from blood, nothing was sampled; tissue repertoires likely differ. Researchers found naive subsets generally carried larger estimated richness than memory subsets.

Sequencing used memory CD8+ T cells sorted from blood. Subset in this sample: CD45RO+ cells pooled with CCR7-negative TemRA cells. The clonotype was recovered from a man aged 25-45 years in good health.

CDR3 coding DNA: TGTGCCAGCTCACTCCGGACAAACTACGAGCAGTACTTC. Translated, it gives CASSLRTNYEQYF. The V and J genes are TRBV18 and TRBJ2-7; perhaps TRBD1 as D (5 bases). V was shortened by 4 bases and J by 3 bases, with 10 bases between the two germline ends. The CDR3 consists of 13 residues. In germline, CDR1 is KGHSH, CDR2 LQKENI.